This T cell receptor (beta chain) was retrieved from a study of response to subunit inactivated influenza vaccine. Findings of the study overall: It was the authors' suggestion that each seasonal influenza vaccination recruits few new T cells.

Of note for this clonotype: The antigen is undetermined.

This CDR3 contains 17 residues. Germline V gene data show CDR1 as SGHKS and CDR2 as YYEKEE (reference sequence). The ends lost 5 bases at V and 2 bases at J; junction bases unmatched: 9. Each CDR3 protein is one row after TCRdb ran MiXCR on the RT-PCR reads. Of 530,000 or so distinct CDR3 sequences in the sample, around 25% were seen once. The chain employs TRBV5-5 and TRBJ2-3, with 12 bases aligning to TRBD2. This sequence was found in a man between 45 and 60 years old who received an inactivated influenza vaccine. Sequenced material: CD4+ T cells sorted from PBMCs, taken roughly 5 days after vaccination. CDR3 amino acids: CASRLGLAGPLTDTQYF. The CDR3 DNA reads TGTGCCAGCAGACTTGGACTAGCGGGGCCACTCACAGATACGCAGTATTTT.